The 27 T cell receptor beta chains in this list originate from one sample, sequenced in a study of naive and memory T cell subsets. Their antigen targets remain unknown. The beta constant-region primer was an equimolar mix of two oligonucleotides covering TRBC1 and TRBC2. Nested alpha and beta constant-region primers with the SP2 primer drove four PCR rounds on ligated cDNA. Via MiXCR, TCRdb re-called the UMI-ligation and nested PCR reads, giving one row per CDR3 protein. The sample holds over 130,000 distinct CDR3 sequences, approximately 21% seen once. Study-level results: A few larger clonotypes appeared in naive repertoires, especially CD8, possibly memory cells re-expressing CD45RA.

Material: naive CD8+ T cells from blood. These receptors were collected from a human donor in good health.

In this sample, this clonotype turned up many times. The V call is TRBV29-1, the J call TRBJ2-6, with 9 bases aligning to TRBD1. Unmatched junction bases numbered 10, after V lost 4 bases and J lost 0 bases. CDR3 length equals 18 residues. The germline gives CDR1 SQVTM, CDR2 ANQGSEA. As DNA, the CDR3 is TGCAGCGTTGGGTTTGGGGGACAGGGCCTCTCTGGGGCCAACGTCCTGACTTTC. Its protein product is CSVGFGGQGLSGANVLTF. Filled out from reference TRBV29-1 and TRBJ2-6, the complete variable domain reads SAVISQKPSRDICQRGTSLTIQCQVDSQVTMMFWYRQQPGQSLTLIATANQGSEATYESGFVIDKFPISRPNLTFSTLTVSNMSPEDSSIYLCSVGFGGQGLSGANVLTFGAGSRLTVL.

This clonotype occurred a few times. The chain uses TRBV7-9 and TRBJ1-1; the D is unclear. The V end lost 3 bases, the J end lost 3 bases, and 14 bases lay between the germline ends. The CDR3 is 15 residues long. Germline V lookup: CDR1 SEHNR, CDR2 FQNEAQ (reference sequence). CDR3 residues: CASSFPEGGHTEAFF. Written as DNA, the CDR3 is TGTGCCAGCAGCTTTCCCGAGGGAGGACACACTGAAGCTTTCTTT.

The V and J genes are TRBV28 and TRBJ1-1; TRBD1 aligns across 9 bases. The CDR3 is 15 residues long. J gave up 4 bases and V 6 bases, and 9 bases lay outside the gene matches. Germline V CDR1 and CDR2: MDHEN, SYDVKM. CDR3 bases: TGTGCCAGCAGCCTAAGCGACAGGGGGAGCACTGAAGCTTTCTTT. Encoded protein: CASSLSDRGSTEAFF.

The CDR3 nucleotides read TGTGCCAGCAGTTGGCCGGGACAGGGCTACGAGCAGTACTTC. It specifies CASSWPGQGYEQYF. The rearrangement uses TRBV12-3 or TRBV12-4 and TRBJ2-7, with 9 bases lining up with TRBD1. V shed 4 bases, J shed 3 bases, and the junction held 4 bases outside the gene matches. This CDR3 is built from 14 residues.

This clonotype was seen more than once but under ten times. At one of its ends the junction is not consistent with the germline gene, which may arise from a read error. J is TRBJ1-2 and V is TRBV12-3 or TRBV12-4, with D possibly being TRBD1 (6 bases). CDR3 length: 15 amino acids. The CDR3 is CASSLASGAGYGYTF. CDR3 DNA: TGTGCCAGCAGTCTAGCTTCGGGGGCGGGCTATGGCTACACCTTC.

In DNA, the CDR3 is TGTGCCAGCAGCTTAAGGGAGGGGGTTCTTTCTGGAAACACCATATATTTT. Encoded protein: CASSLREGVLSGNTIYF. The V and J genes are TRBV7-2 and TRBJ1-3; D is possibly TRBD1 (6 bases). V was cut by 2 bases and J by 1 base, with 15 bases left in between. Germline V gene sequence: CDR1 SGHTA, CDR2 FQGNSA. The CDR3 runs to 17 residues.

The chain couples TRBV5-1 to TRBJ2-1; 11 nucleotides match TRBD1. Germline assignment: CDR1 SGHRS and CDR2 YFSETQ. CDR3 length: 15 amino acids. Losses at the gene ends were 3 bases for V and 7 bases for J; bases not matched to a gene: 6. CDR3 nucleotides: TGCGCCAGCAGCTCCCCGGGACAGGGGGATAATGAGCAGTTCTTC. It translates to CASSSPGQGDNEQFF.

The chain uses TRBV4-2 and TRBJ2-7; possible D gene TRBD2, 5 bases. CDR3 size: 15 residues. V was pared by 0 bases and J by 2 bases, with 11 bases between. Germline V gene lookup returns CDR1 LGHNA and CDR2 YNFKEQ. The CDR3 region has the DNA TGTGCCAGCAGCCAAGAAGGGCAGGAGGCCTACGAGCAGTACTTC. Protein product: CASSQEGQEAYEQYF.

The V call is TRBV3-1, the J call TRBJ2-3, with no clear D. The CDR3 totals 14 residues. Trimming pared 5 bases from V and 1 base from J, leaving 10 bases between. The germline gives CDR1 LGHDT, CDR2 YNNKEL (reference sequence). The DNA of the CDR3 is TGTGCCAGCAGCTGGGGTCAGGGCACAGATACGCAGTATTTT. This translates into CASSWGQGTDTQYF.

In its sample, this clonotype was seen a few times. The CDR3 bases are TGTGCCAGTAGCATACTAGACTCCTACGAGCAGTACTTC. Protein: CASSILDSYEQYF. The V and J genes are TRBV19 and TRBJ2-7; possible D gene TRBD2, 5 bases. Germline assignment: CDR1 LNHDA and CDR2 SQIVND (reference sequence). Trimming took off 6 bases at V and 0 bases at J, with 9 bases between the two ends. The CDR3 runs 13 residues. Complete variable domain (other parts from reference TRBV19 and TRBJ2-7): DGGITQSPKYLFRKEGQNVTLSCEQNLNHDAMYWYRQDPGQGLRLIYYSQIVNDFQKGDIAEGYSVSREKKESFPLTVTSAQKNPTAFYLCASSILDSYEQYFGPGTRLTVT.

J is TRBJ1-6 and V is TRBV6-2 or TRBV6-3; D is unresolved. Between the trimmed V and J ends, which lost 8 bases and 0 bases, there was a span of 14 bases. The CDR3 runs to 16 residues. Germline V gene sequence: CDR1 MNHEY, CDR2 SVGEGT. DNA for the CDR3: TGTGCCAGCCTGAGTTTAACCGACTCCTATAATTCACCCCTCCACTTT. This codes for CASLSLTDSYNSPLHF.

The V gene is TRBV5-5, the J gene TRBJ2-1; D ambiguous. V lost 5 bases and J 3 bases, leaving 3 bases between the germline ends. Germline CDR1 reads SGHKS; CDR2 reads YYEKEE (reference sequence). The CDR3 has 11 amino acids. CDR3 region: CASRNYNEQFF. CDR3 DNA: TGTGCCAGCAGAAACTACAATGAGCAGTTCTTC.

The chain couples TRBV20-1 to TRBJ2-7; TRBD2 might be the D (6 bases). V lost 6 bases and J 3 bases, leaving 18 bases between the germline ends. Germline V CDR1 and CDR2: DFQATT, SNEGSKA (reference sequence). The CDR3 contains 14 residues. The CDR3 region is CSALTSGTLYEQYF. The CDR3 bases are TGCAGTGCGCTGACCTCCGGGACTCTCTACGAGCAGTACTTC.

The rearrangement uses TRBV10-3 and TRBJ1-2, with D uncertain. The V gene's germline CDR1 is ENHRY and CDR2 SYGVKD. The CDR3 runs 16 residues. Trimming took 3 bases from V and 4 from J, leaving 18 bases between them. DNA for the CDR3: TGTGCCATCAGTGAAACCGGGCCCCATCCCATCTATGGCTACACCTTC. Translation: CAISETGPHPIYGYTF.

The CDR3 DNA reads as TGCGCCAGCAGTCTGGCTGACAGGGCCTACAATGAGCAGTTCTTC. It encodes CASSLADRAYNEQFF. V gene TRBV4-3 combines with J gene TRBJ2-1; TRBD1 matches 7 bases. Germline CDR1 and CDR2: LGHNA and YSLEER. V was pared by 6 bases and J by 2 bases, with 7 bases of the junction left unmatched. This CDR3 is built from 15 residues.

This clonotype was counted between two and nine times. The chain is built from TRBV4-1 and TRBJ2-7; 10 nucleotides line up with TRBD1. J lost 3 bases, V lost 3 bases, and 5 bases had no gene match. Germline V lookup: CDR1 MGHRA, CDR2 YSYEKL. This CDR3 is built from 15 residues. CDR3 region: CASSHLGQGDYEQYF. CDR3 DNA: TGCGCCAGCAGCCACCTAGGACAGGGGGACTACGAGCAGTACTTC.

In its sample, this clonotype was seen a few times. The chain carries TRBV7-9 and TRBJ2-3; TRBD2 might be the D (5 bases). There are 15 residues in the CDR3. Deletions cut 2 bases from V and 2 bases from J, with 11 bases between. Germline V gene data show CDR1 as SEHNR and CDR2 as FQNEAQ (reference sequence). The CDR3, as DNA: TGTGCCAGCAGCTTATTTCGGACTGTCACAGATACGCAGTATTTT. Its translation is CASSLFRTVTDTQYF.

Only a few counts were recorded for this clonotype. This sequence joins TRBV5-4 and TRBJ2-7; no firm D call. Deletions cut 1 base from V and 3 bases from J, with 8 bases between. The CDR3 spans 13 residues. CDR1 SGHNT and CDR2 YYREEE come from the germline V gene (reference sequence). CDR3 protein: CASSLPYDYEQYF. The CDR3 DNA sequence: TGTGCCAGCAGCTTGCCCTACGACTACGAGCAGTACTTC.

The chain recombines TRBV2 with TRBJ1-5; D gene uncertain. This CDR3 has 15 residues. Per germline, CDR1 SNHLY and CDR2 FYNNEI. The V end was cut by 2 bases, the J end by 4 bases, with 12 bases between. CDR3 nucleotide sequence: TGTGCCAGCAGTGAACTCCTGGGCTTGAATCAGCCCCAGCATTTT. Its protein is CASSELLGLNQPQHF.

The CDR3 is CAWSSGKGWYEQFF. Written as DNA, the CDR3 is TGTGCCTGGAGTTCGGGAAAGGGTTGGTATGAGCAGTTCTTC. The rearrangement joins TRBV30 to TRBJ2-1; perhaps TRBD2 as D (5 bases). Trimming took off 2 bases at V and 8 bases at J, with 16 bases between the two ends. Germline CDR1 and CDR2: GTSNPN and SVGIG (reference sequence). The CDR3 covers 14 residues.

CDR3 bases: TGTGCCAGCAGCTTAGGACTAGCTCCCGGGGAGCTGTTTTTT. Residues: CASSLGLAPGELFF. This chain connects TRBV13 to TRBJ2-2; perhaps TRBD2 as D (6 bases). Germline CDR1 reads PRHDT; CDR2 reads FYEKMQ (reference sequence). The CDR3 extends over 14 amino acids. Trimming pared 0 bases from V and 6 bases from J, leaving 8 bases between.

V usage is TRBV29-1 and J usage is TRBJ2-2; D uncertain. Germline CDR1 SQVTM, CDR2 ANQGSEA. Trimming cost V 3 bases and J 6 bases, with 11 bases left between them. The CDR3 runs to 13 residues. The chain's CDR3 is CSVEVAFPGELFF. The CDR3 DNA reads as TGCAGCGTTGAGGTAGCCTTTCCCGGGGAGCTGTTTTTT.

This clonotype showed up many times. The chain couples TRBV29-1 to TRBJ1-5; D is perhaps TRBD1 (6 bases). The CDR3 runs to 13 residues. Germline CDR1 reads SQVTM; CDR2 reads ANQGSEA. Trimming took off 5 bases at V and 5 bases at J, with 13 bases between the two ends. The CDR3 nucleotides read TGCAGCGTTTTGACAGGCCAATATCAGCCCCAGCATTTT. Its translation: CSVLTGQYQPQHF. Combining the CDR3 with reference TRBV29-1 and TRBJ1-5 gives the whole variable domain SAVISQKPSRDICQRGTSLTIQCQVDSQVTMMFWYRQQPGQSLTLIATANQGSEATYESGFVIDKFPISRPNLTFSTLTVSNMSPEDSSIYLCSVLTGQYQPQHFGDGTRLSIL.

The chain has TRBV7-9 and TRBJ2-7; D is uncertain. Trimming shortened V by 7 bases and J by 4 bases, and 11 bases separated the two germline ends. The CDR3 has 12 residues. Germline CDR1 SEHNR, CDR2 FQNEAQ (reference sequence). The CDR3 here is CASTTEEYEQYF. The CDR3 nucleotides are TGTGCCAGCACCACTGAAGAGTACGAGCAGTACTTC.

The chain employs TRBV27 and TRBJ1-1, with 9 bases lining up with TRBD1. Germline-derived CDR1 and CDR2 are MNHEY and SMNVEV (reference sequence). The CDR3 extends over 17 amino acids. V shed 2 bases and J 7 bases; nucleotides not matched to a gene: 14. Written as DNA, the CDR3 is TGTGCCAGCAGTTTAGGGACAGGGCGTAATTATTTGGGTGAAGCTTTCTTT. Its translation: CASSLGTGRNYLGEAFF.

J is TRBJ2-7 and V is TRBV3-1; TRBD1 matches 9 bases. The CDR3 has 14 residues. Trimming at V came to 11 bases and at J to 6 bases, leaving 14 bases not matched to a gene. The germline V gene encodes CDR1 LGHDT and CDR2 YNNKEL (reference sequence). The chain's CDR3 is CAGYPGQGDSEQYF. DNA of the CDR3: TGTGCCGGATATCCGGGACAGGGTGATTCCGAGCAGTACTTC.

V and J are TRBV15 and TRBJ2-1; D is unclear. CDR3 size: 15 residues. Trimming shortened V by 3 bases and J by 0 bases, and 9 bases separated the two germline ends. Germline V CDR1 and CDR2: LNHNV, YYDKDF (reference sequence). For the CDR3, the DNA is TGTGCCACCAGCAGTAATCCCGGCTCCTACAATGAGCAGTTCTTC. Protein: CATSSNPGSYNEQFF.